A single T cell receptor beta chain is shown here with its context. V shed 4 bases and J shed 3 bases, with 16 bases lying between them. This CDR3 contains 16 residues. Germline CDR1 reads MNHNS; CDR2 reads SASEGT. This specimen comes from a study of siplizumab effects on memory and regulatory T cells. Each sample had about 100,000 TCR templates assayed. Profiling relied on immunoSEQ multiplex PCR, and the TCRdb table lists in-frame clones only, not all of them. The table records 99,000 or so clones, 85% to 95% of them present only once. This receptor was identified in a human donor in good health. V usage is TRBV6-1 and J usage is TRBJ1-5; D not certain. Sequenced: CD4+ T cells sorted from blood. The CDR3 reads CASSGQVIAANQPQHF. In nucleotides, the CDR3 is TGTGCCAGCAGTGGACAAGTTATAGCGGCCAATCAGCCCCAGCATTTT.